Below, one T cell receptor (beta chain) is given with its context. Its matching antigen is unknown. Extraction and reverse transcription of RNA yielded cDNA as the sequencing template. TCRdb's table, derived via immunoSEQ multiplex PCR, lists solely in-frame clones and lacks some. The data hold about 200,000 clones, with 55% to 70% observed a single time. The treatment here: oral pan-JAK inhibitor, 5-10 mg twice daily. This sample stems from a study of CD8+ T cells in alopecia areata. Study context: Treatment comprised oral tofacitinib, 5 to 10 mg twice daily, in treated patients. Tofacitinib was given for 6 to 18 months, then stopped for 6 months. Severity of treated patients was scored by affected scalp percentage. Overall study results and limits: Scalp clonality, along with expanded CD8+ clones among the top 100, was significantly decreased by tofacitinib.

Specimen: CD4+ T cells sorted from blood, collected at week 4, from a patient treated with tofacitinib. This clonotype was sampled from a human donor with alopecia areata.

The CDR3 nucleotides read TGTGCCAGCGCTGACAGGGTACCTAACTATGGCTACACCTTC. Its translation: CASADRVPNYGYTF. The V and J genes are TRBV28 and TRBJ1-2; the match to TRBD1 covers 7 bases. The trim removed 8 bases at V and 0 bases at J, leaving 6 bases unmatched. CDR3 length: 14 residues. CDR1 and CDR2 from the germline V gene are MDHEN and SYDVKM.